The 27 T cell receptor beta chains presented below share a single source sample, sequenced in a study of CD8 T cells in Susac syndrome. Reverse transcription of roughly 0.5 to 1 ug RNA was performed with random hexamers. TCRdb used MiXCR to reprocess the immunoSEQ multiplex PCR reads, holding one entry per CDR3 protein. The sample records around 80,000 distinct CDR3 sequences, approximately 95% being singletons. The source material was CD8+ T cells from PBMCs. These receptor sequences come from a human donor with Susac syndrome.

The chain has TRBV7-9 and TRBJ1-1; 7 bases align to TRBD1. V lost 6 bases to trimming and J lost 0 bases; unmatched junction nucleotides: 1. This CDR3 is 13 amino acids long. The germline V gene has CDR1 SEHNR and CDR2 FQNEAQ (reference sequence). The CDR3 DNA follows: TGTGCCAGCAGGGGACAGATGAACACTGAAGCTTTCTTT. Its protein product is CASRGQMNTEAFF.

A single count supports this clonotype. The rearrangement links TRBV27 to TRBJ2-1, with TRBD1 identical over 9 bases. The J segment lost 7 bases and the V segment lost 5 bases, leaving 9 bases of the junction unmatched. The CDR3 contains 15 residues. Germline V gene lookup returns CDR1 MNHEY and CDR2 SMNVEV (reference sequence). This CDR3 is CASSPDRGSFNEQFF. As DNA, the CDR3 is TGTGCCAGCAGTCCGGACAGGGGATCCTTTAATGAGCAGTTCTTC.

The chain carries TRBV4-1 and TRBJ2-1; 12 nucleotides align to TRBD2. The V and J ends lost 3 bases and 7 bases, in that order; junction bases with no gene match: 10. Germline CDR1 is MGHRA and CDR2 is YSYEKL. The CDR3 has 17 residues. The CDR3 coding sequence is TGCGCCAGCAGCCAGGACCCTAGCGGGGGGGCGCAGAATGAGCAGTTCTTC. Its translation is CASSQDPSGGAQNEQFF.

The V call is TRBV9, the J call TRBJ2-1, with D possibly TRBD2 on 6 matching bases. V was clipped by 3 bases and J by 0 bases, with 10 bases between them. The CDR3 covers 15 residues. Germline CDR1 is SGDLS and CDR2 is YYNGEE. The CDR3 region has the DNA TGTGCCAGCAGCGCGCAGCGGGTCTCCTACAATGAGCAGTTCTTC. Its translation is CASSAQRVSYNEQFF.

The chain couples TRBV28 to TRBJ2-7, with D possibly being TRBD1 or TRBD2 (5 bases each). Germline V CDR1 and CDR2: MDHEN, SYDVKM. The CDR3 is 12 amino acids. The germline V and J ends were trimmed by 3 bases and 3 bases, with 6 bases remaining between them. The CDR3 loop reads CASSLGDYEQYF. The CDR3 region has the DNA TGTGCCAGCAGTTTGGGGGACTACGAGCAGTACTTC. Full variable domain (missing parts from reference TRBV28 and TRBJ2-7): DVKVTQSSRYLVKRTGEKVFLECVQDMDHENMFWYRQDPGLGLRLIYFSYDVKMKEKGDIPEGYSVSREKKERFSLILESASTNQTSMYLCASSLGDYEQYFGPGTRLTVT.

V is TRBV13 and J is TRBJ2-7; TRBD1 matches at 7 bases. From germline, CDR1 is PRHDT and CDR2 FYEKMQ (reference sequence). CDR3 size: 14 residues. V was pared by 8 bases and J by 1 base, with 8 bases of the junction left unmatched. The CDR3 protein is CASGDRTGSYEQYF. The CDR3 DNA follows: TGTGCCAGCGGCGACCGGACAGGTTCCTACGAGCAGTACTTC.

The chain uses TRBV10-3 and TRBJ2-7; TRBD1 matches at 7 bases. CDR1 and CDR2 from the germline V gene are ENHRY and SYGVKD. The length of the CDR3 is 14 residues. Trimming took 2 bases from V and 2 from J; bases not matched to a gene: 3. This CDR3 is CAISEPGQTYEQYF. CDR3 nucleotides: TGTGCCATCAGTGAGCCGGGACAGACCTACGAGCAGTACTTC.

The chain links TRBV3-1 to TRBJ2-4; D is uncertain. The ends were cut back, 3 bases at V and 0 bases at J, with 12 bases in the middle. Germline CDR1 reads LGHDT; CDR2 reads YNNKEL (reference sequence). The CDR3 sequence is 16 residues long. CDR3 sequence reads: CASSHFMDGAKNIQYF. As DNA, the CDR3 is TGTGCCAGCAGCCACTTCATGGACGGAGCCAAAAACATTCAGTACTTC.

The V call is TRBV13, the J call TRBJ2-7; a weak D match, TRBD1 (6 bases). The CDR3 extends over 14 amino acids. V dropped 4 bases and J dropped 2 bases, with 12 bases sitting between them. Germline assignment: CDR1 PRHDT and CDR2 FYEKMQ (reference sequence). CDR3 amino acids: CASSSSGDTYEQYF. As DNA, the CDR3 is TGTGCCAGCAGCTCGTCAGGGGACACCTACGAGCAGTACTTC.

This rearrangement joins TRBV24-1 to TRBJ2-2; D call uncertain. The germline V and J ends were trimmed by 12 bases and 7 bases, with 11 bases remaining between them. Germline V CDR1 and CDR2: KGHDR, SFDVKD. The CDR3 spans 11 residues. In DNA, the CDR3 is TGTGCCGCTGGTCCGGTCGGGGAGCTGTTTTTT. This encodes CAAGPVGELFF.

This chain connects TRBV7-9 to TRBJ2-2; D gene ambiguous. The germline CDR1 and CDR2 sequences are SEHNR and FQNEAQ (reference sequence). This CDR3 has 10 residues. V was cut by 8 bases and J by 7 bases, with 5 bases left in between. The CDR3 spells CASSGGELFF. The DNA for the CDR3 is TGTGCCAGCTCTGGCGGGGAGCTGTTTTTT.

V gene TRBV20-1 combines with J gene TRBJ2-3; D is perhaps TRBD1 (6 bases). The CDR3 sequence is 14 residues long. V lost 6 bases, J lost 6 bases, and 19 bases lay in between. CDR1 and CDR2 (germline): DFQATT, SNEGSKA (reference sequence). Here the CDR3 DNA reads TGCAGTGCAGAGGGGGACCCCAGGAGGGATACGCAGTATTTT. Translation: CSAEGDPRRDTQYF.

This sequence joins TRBV3-1 and TRBJ2-5, with 9 nucleotides matching TRBD2. This CDR3 is 13 amino acids long. V was clipped by 4 bases and J by 5 bases; unmatched bases: 2. Per the germline V gene, CDR1 is LGHDT and CDR2 is YNNKEL (reference sequence). The CDR3 is CASSLTSGETQYF. CDR3 coding DNA: TGTGCCAGCAGCCTAACTAGCGGGGAGACCCAGTACTTC.

The V call is TRBV9, the J call TRBJ2-3; 10 bases fit TRBD2. CDR1 and CDR2 from the germline V gene are SGDLS and YYNGEE. J was trimmed by 0 bases and V by 4 bases; bases with no gene match: 8. The CDR3 runs 17 residues. CDR3 sequence reads: CASSSPTSGTSTDTQYF. CDR3 coding DNA: TGTGCCAGCAGCTCGCCAACTAGCGGGACTAGCACAGATACGCAGTATTTT.

The chain links TRBV12-3 or TRBV12-4 to TRBJ2-3; D call uncertain. This CDR3 contains 14 residues. V lost 3 bases and J 1 base, leaving 8 bases between the germline ends. The CDR3 is CASSFVEGTDTQYF. As DNA, the CDR3 is TGTGCCAGCAGTTTCGTCGAGGGCACAGATACGCAGTATTTT.

The chain uses TRBV5-6 and TRBJ2-1; weak D call: TRBD2 (6 bases). V was clipped by 4 bases and J by 2 bases, with 16 bases between them. Germline V CDR1 and CDR2: SGHDT, YYEEEE. The CDR3 runs 16 residues. CDR3 sequence reads: CASSGPGSSTYNEQFF. In DNA form, the CDR3 reads TGTGCCAGCAGCGGTCCCGGGAGCTCAACCTACAATGAGCAGTTCTTC.

V and J are TRBV7-2 and TRBJ2-5; no clear D gene. CDR1 and CDR2 (germline): SGHTA, FQGNSA. Trimming took 5 bases from V and 1 from J, leaving 14 bases between them. This CDR3 is built from 15 residues. The CDR3 DNA reads as TGTGCCAGCAGCCCAGGACGGCTGACCCAAGAGACCCAGTACTTC. It codes for CASSPGRLTQETQYF. Together with reference TRBV7-2 and TRBJ2-5, the CDR3 gives the full variable domain: GAGVSQSPSNKVTEKGKDVELRCDPISGHTALYWYRQSLGQGLEFLIYFQGNSAPDKSGLPSDRFSAERTGGSVSTLTIQRTQQEDSAVYLCASSPGRLTQETQYFGPGTRLLVL.

The gene calls are TRBV7-6 and TRBJ2-5; 8 nucleotides align to TRBD2. The CDR3 spans 15 residues. Germline CDR1 is SGHVS and CDR2 is FNYEAQ. V shed 5 bases, J shed 1 base, and the junction held 6 bases outside the gene matches. The CDR3 region has the DNA TGTGCCAGCAGCCAACCACTAGCGGCCCAAGAGACCCAGTACTTC. Translation: CASSQPLAAQETQYF.

The chain recombines TRBV7-8 with TRBJ2-5; no clear D gene. Germline CDR1 reads SGHVS; CDR2 reads FQNEAQ. This CDR3 is 12 amino acids long. Trimming cost V 5 bases and J 3 bases, with 7 bases left between them. DNA of the CDR3: TGTGCCAGCAGCCCCGAGGAAGAGACCCAGTACTTC. This gives the protein CASSPEEETQYF.

A word on this clonotype: One end of the junction is discordant with germline, which a read error may explain. The J gene is TRBJ2-7, the V gene TRBV7-7, with D perhaps TRBD1 (6 bases). The CDR3 covers 13 residues. In germline, CDR1 is SSHAT, CDR2 FNYEAQ (reference sequence). CDR3 sequence: CASSPGRGYEQYF. Here the CDR3 DNA reads TGTGCTAGCAGCCCCGGCAGGGGTTACGAGCAGTACTTC.

The J gene is TRBJ2-2, the V gene TRBV4-3; D gene uncertain. The CDR3 sequence is 15 residues long. Germline V lookup: CDR1 LGHNA, CDR2 YSLEER. Trimming pared 0 bases from V and 4 bases from J, leaving 9 bases between. The CDR3 nucleotides read TGCGCCAGCAGCCAAGATCTGGGAACCACCGGGGAGCTGTTTTTT. The encoded protein is CASSQDLGTTGELFF.

This clonotype was observed a few times. This sequence joins TRBV12-3 or TRBV12-4 and TRBJ1-5; TRBD1 matches 10 bases. This CDR3 comprises 14 residues. V was clipped by 4 bases and J by 4 bases; unmatched bases: 1. The CDR3 loop reads CASSSGQGNQPQHF. The CDR3 DNA reads TGTGCCAGCAGTTCGGGACAGGGGAATCAGCCCCAGCATTTT.

The V gene is TRBV27, the J gene TRBJ2-4; 8 bases fit TRBD1. The V gene end was trimmed by 3 bases and the J gene end by 6 bases; junction bases not matched to a gene: 4. The CDR3 has 14 residues. CDR1 MNHEY and CDR2 SMNVEV come from the germline V gene (reference sequence). As DNA, the CDR3 is TGTGCCAGCAGTTTCTCGACAGGGGTAAACATTCAGTACTTC. Translating it yields CASSFSTGVNIQYF.

J is TRBJ2-1 and V is TRBV25-1; D gene uncertain. CDR1 is MGHDK and CDR2 is SYGVNS in the germline V gene. Trimming removed 11 bases from V and 2 bases from J, with 7 bases in between. CDR3 length equals 11 residues. The CDR3 DNA reads as TGTGCCGTTCAGGCCTACAATGAGCAGTTCTTC. Translated, it gives CAVQAYNEQFF.

This chain connects TRBV12-3 or TRBV12-4 to TRBJ2-3; possible D gene TRBD2, 6 bases. The V and J ends lost 2 bases and 0 bases respectively, with 9 bases between them. The CDR3 length is 15 residues. The CDR3 sequence is CASSLLAGSTDTQYF. The CDR3 DNA sequence: TGTGCCAGCAGTTTACTGGCGGGGAGCACAGATACGCAGTATTTT.

V usage is TRBV15 and J usage is TRBJ1-1; a weak D match, TRBD1 (5 bases). Germline V gene sequence: CDR1 LNHNV, CDR2 YYDKDF (reference sequence). The CDR3 is made up of 15 amino acids. V was cut by 6 bases and J by 6 bases, with 20 bases left in between. CDR3 sequence reads: CATREGQGDSAEAFF. CDR3 sequence (DNA): TGTGCCACCAGAGAAGGGCAGGGAGACAGTGCTGAAGCTTTCTTT. The variable domain in full, completed from reference TRBV15 and TRBJ1-1, reads DAMVIQNPRYQVTQFGKPVTLSCSQTLNHNVMYWYQQKSSQAPKLLFHYYDKDFNNEADTPDNFQSRRPNTSFCFLDIRSPGLGDTAMYLCATREGQGDSAEAFFGQGTRLTVV.

The rearrangement joins TRBV13 to TRBJ2-7; no definite D call. V dropped 1 base and J dropped 3 bases, with 4 bases sitting between them. The germline V gene has CDR1 PRHDT and CDR2 FYEKMQ (reference sequence). The CDR3 sequence is 12 residues long. The CDR3 coding sequence is TGTGCCAGCAGCTTAGCTCTCTACGAGCAGTACTTC. It yields the protein CASSLALYEQYF. Looking up the rest from reference TRBV13 and TRBJ2-7 gives the full variable domain: AAGVIQSPRHLIKEKRETATLKCYPIPRHDTVYWYQQGPGQDPQFLISFYEKMQSDKGSIPDRFSAQQFSDYHSELNMSSLELGDSALYFCASSLALYEQYFGPGTRLTVT.